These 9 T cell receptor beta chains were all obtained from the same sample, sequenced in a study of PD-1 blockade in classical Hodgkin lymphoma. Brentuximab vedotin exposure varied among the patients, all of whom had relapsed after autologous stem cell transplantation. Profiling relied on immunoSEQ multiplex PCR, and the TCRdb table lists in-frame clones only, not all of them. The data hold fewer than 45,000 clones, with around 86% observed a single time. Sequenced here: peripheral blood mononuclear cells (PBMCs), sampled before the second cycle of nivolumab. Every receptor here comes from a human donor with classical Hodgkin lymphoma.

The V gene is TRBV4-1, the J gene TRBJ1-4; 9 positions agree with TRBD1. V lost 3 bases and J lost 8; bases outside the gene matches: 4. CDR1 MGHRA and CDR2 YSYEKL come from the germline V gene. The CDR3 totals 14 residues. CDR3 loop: CASSQDRGDEKLFF. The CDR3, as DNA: TGCGCCAGCAGCCAGGACAGGGGTGACGAAAAACTGTTTTTT.

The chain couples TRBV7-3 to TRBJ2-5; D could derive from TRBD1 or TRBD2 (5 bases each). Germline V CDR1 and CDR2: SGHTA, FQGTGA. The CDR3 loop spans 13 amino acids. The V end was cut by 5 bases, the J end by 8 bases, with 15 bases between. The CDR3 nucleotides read TGTGCCAGCAGCGAGGGGCTGTTGAGAACCCAGTACTTC. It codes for CASSEGLLRTQYF.

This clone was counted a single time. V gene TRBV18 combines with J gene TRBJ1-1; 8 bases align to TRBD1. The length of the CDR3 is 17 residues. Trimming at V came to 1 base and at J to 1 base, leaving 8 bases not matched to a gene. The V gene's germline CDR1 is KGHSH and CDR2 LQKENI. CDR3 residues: CASSPHKQGATNTEAFF. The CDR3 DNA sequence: TGTGCCAGCTCACCACATAAGCAGGGGGCAACGAACACTGAAGCTTTCTTT.

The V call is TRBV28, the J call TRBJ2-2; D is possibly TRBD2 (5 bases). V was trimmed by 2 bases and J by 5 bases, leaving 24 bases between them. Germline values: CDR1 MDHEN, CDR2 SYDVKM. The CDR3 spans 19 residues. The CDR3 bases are TGTGCCAGCAGTTTAGGATCGGACTGGCCCTTAAAGCGAACCGGGGAGCTGTTTTTT. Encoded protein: CASSLGSDWPLKRTGELFF. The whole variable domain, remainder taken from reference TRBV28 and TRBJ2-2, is DVKVTQSSRYLVKRTGEKVFLECVQDMDHENMFWYRQDPGLGLRLIYFSYDVKMKEKGDIPEGYSVSREKKERFSLILESASTNQTSMYLCASSLGSDWPLKRTGELFFGEGSRLTVL.

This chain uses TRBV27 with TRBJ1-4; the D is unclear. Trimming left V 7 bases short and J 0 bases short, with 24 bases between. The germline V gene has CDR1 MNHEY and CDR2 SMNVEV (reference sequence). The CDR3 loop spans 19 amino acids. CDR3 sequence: CASTDPGSLRLPTNEKLFF. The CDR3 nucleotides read TGTGCCAGCACCGACCCGGGATCCTTGAGGTTGCCAACTAATGAAAAACTGTTTTTT.

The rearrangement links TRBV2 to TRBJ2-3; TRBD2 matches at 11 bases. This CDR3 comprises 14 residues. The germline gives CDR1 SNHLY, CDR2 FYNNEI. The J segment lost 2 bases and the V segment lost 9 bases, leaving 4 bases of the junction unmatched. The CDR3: CASSGRAVTDTQYF. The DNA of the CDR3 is TGTGCCAGTAGCGGGAGGGCCGTCACAGATACGCAGTATTTT.

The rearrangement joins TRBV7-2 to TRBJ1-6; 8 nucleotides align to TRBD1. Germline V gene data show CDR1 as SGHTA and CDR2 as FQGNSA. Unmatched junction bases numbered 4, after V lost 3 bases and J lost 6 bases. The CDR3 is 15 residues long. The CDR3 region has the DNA TGTGCCAGCAGCTTGGGACAGGAGTTTAATTCACCCCTCCACTTT. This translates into CASSLGQEFNSPLHF.

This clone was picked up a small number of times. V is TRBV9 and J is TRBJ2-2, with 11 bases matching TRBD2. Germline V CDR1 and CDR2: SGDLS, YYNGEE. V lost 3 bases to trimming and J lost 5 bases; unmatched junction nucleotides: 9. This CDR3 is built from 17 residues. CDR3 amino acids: CASSAGVAGGPTGELFF. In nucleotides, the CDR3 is TGTGCCAGCAGCGCGGGGGTAGCGGGAGGGCCGACCGGGGAGCTGTTTTTT.

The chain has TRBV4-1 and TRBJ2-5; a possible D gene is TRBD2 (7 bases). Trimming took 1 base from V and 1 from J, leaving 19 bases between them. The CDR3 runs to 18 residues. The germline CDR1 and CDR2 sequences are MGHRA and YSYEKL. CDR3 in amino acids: CASSQGGTAGAFQETQYF. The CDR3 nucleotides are TGCGCCAGCAGCCAAGGAGGAACCGCGGGGGCTTTCCAAGAGACCCAGTACTTC.